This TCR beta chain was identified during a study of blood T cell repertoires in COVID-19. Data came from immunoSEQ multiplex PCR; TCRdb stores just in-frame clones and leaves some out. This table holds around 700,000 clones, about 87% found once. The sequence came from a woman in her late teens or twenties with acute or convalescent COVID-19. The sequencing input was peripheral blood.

The CDR3 DNA follows: TGTGCCAGCAGCTTAGGAGGGGGGGCTCAAGAGACCCAGTACTTC. Translation gives CASSLGGGAQETQYF. The rearrangement uses TRBV7-2 and TRBJ2-5, with D perhaps matching TRBD2 (7 bases). Germline-derived CDR1 and CDR2 are SGHTA and FQGNSA. The CDR3 spans 15 residues. Trimming took 1 base from V and 2 from J, leaving 11 bases between them.